A single sample gave rise to the 29 T cell receptor beta chains below, sequenced in a study of OX40 agonist ivuxolimab in advanced cancers. Measured with immunoSEQ multiplex PCR; TCRdb has only the in-frame clones, and not every one. The repertoire holds approximately 91,000 clones, with around 86% as singletons. This specimen was CD4+ or CD8+ T cells sorted from blood, taken in a trial of the OX40 agonist ivuxolimab. The receptors were gathered from an adult with an advanced solid tumor such as melanoma, head and neck, liver or kidney cancer.

The rearrangement joins TRBV5-1 to TRBJ2-7; 10 bases line up with TRBD1. This CDR3 comprises 14 residues. The V gene's germline CDR1 is SGHRS and CDR2 YFSETQ. Germline trimming cut 4 bases from V and 3 bases from J; bases unmatched to any gene: 4. CDR3 amino acids: CASSGGDRGYEQYF. CDR3 in DNA: TGCGCCAGCAGCGGGGGGGACAGGGGCTACGAGCAGTACTTC.

The chain uses TRBV2 and TRBJ1-5; D is undetermined. The ends were cut back, 4 bases at V and 1 base at J, with 5 bases in the middle. Germline CDR1 is SNHLY and CDR2 is FYNNEI. The CDR3 contains 13 residues. The CDR3 DNA is TGTGCCAGCAGTGCGGGGAGCAATCAGCCCCAGCATTTT. Protein sequence: CASSAGSNQPQHF.

The chain couples TRBV2 to TRBJ1-5, with D tentatively TRBD1 (5 bases). Germline loops: CDR1 SNHLY, CDR2 FYNNEI. Trimming removed 4 bases at V and 3 bases at J, with 10 bases between. The CDR3 covers 14 residues. The CDR3 is CASSVGAYNQPQHF. CDR3 coding DNA: TGTGCCAGCAGTGTCGGGGCCTACAATCAGCCCCAGCATTTT.

The chain links TRBV4-1 to TRBJ1-1; D is unresolved. Germline loops: CDR1 MGHRA, CDR2 YSYEKL. The length of the CDR3 is 14 residues. V lost 3 bases, J lost 2 bases, and 10 bases lay in between. The DNA for the CDR3 is TGCGCCAGCAGCCAGGAAACAGTAAACACTGAAGCTTTCTTT. This encodes CASSQETVNTEAFF.

The chain recombines TRBV10-1 with TRBJ1-1; D is unresolved. Germline values: CDR1 WNHNN, CDR2 SYGVQD (reference sequence). The CDR3 is made up of 13 amino acids. V lost 5 bases and J 5 bases, leaving 12 bases between the germline ends. CDR3: CASSRDGGTEAFF. DNA for the CDR3: TGCGCCAGCAGTCGTGATGGAGGGACTGAAGCTTTCTTT.

The chain joins TRBV6-5 to TRBJ2-1; 7 bases fit TRBD1. The germline V gene has CDR1 MNHEY and CDR2 SVGAGI. CDR3 size: 12 residues. The V gene end was trimmed by 2 bases and the J gene end by 12 bases; junction bases not matched to a gene: 4. CDR3 nucleotides: TGTGCCAGCAGTTACGAGGGGGCTGGGCAGTTCTTC. Translating gives CASSYEGAGQFF.

This clone has just one count. V is TRBV7-2 and J is TRBJ2-5; 8 positions agree with TRBD2. The CDR3 loop spans 17 amino acids. The J segment lost 5 bases and the V segment lost 1 base, leaving 12 bases of the junction unmatched. Germline values: CDR1 SGHTA, CDR2 FQGNSA. The CDR3: CASSLDVGGADLETQYF. CDR3 DNA: TGTGCCAGCAGCTTAGACGTCGGGGGGGCCGATCTTGAGACCCAGTACTTC.

The genes are TRBV20-1 and TRBJ1-2; D call uncertain. Germline assignment: CDR1 DFQATT and CDR2 SNEGSKA (reference sequence). The CDR3 is 11 residues long. V lost 7 bases and J lost 8, with 14 bases in between. CDR3 bases: TGCAGTGGGAGGGTGCACCCCGGCTACACCTTC. It specifies CSGRVHPGYTF.

This rearrangement joins TRBV5-8 to TRBJ2-7; 7 bases line up with TRBD1. This CDR3 is 13 amino acids long. J was trimmed by 3 bases and V by 4 bases; bases with no gene match: 4. The germline V gene encodes CDR1 SGHTS and CDR2 YDEGEE. The CDR3 loop is CASSLGTDYEQYF. CDR3 nucleotide sequence: TGTGCCAGCAGCCTCGGGACAGACTACGAGCAGTACTTC.

The gene calls are TRBV9 and TRBJ1-1; D perhaps matches TRBD1 (5 bases). Germline CDR1 is SGDLS and CDR2 is YYNGEE. V was trimmed by 0 bases and J by 5 bases, leaving 11 bases between them. CDR3 length equals 14 residues. CDR3 sequence reads: CASSVDEGRTEAFF. CDR3 bases: TGTGCCAGCAGCGTAGATGAGGGGAGGACTGAAGCTTTCTTT.

The chain links TRBV9 to TRBJ2-1, with 11 bases fitting TRBD2. V lost 1 base and J lost 3; bases outside the gene matches: 18. CDR3 size: 21 residues. Germline V gene lookup returns CDR1 SGDLS and CDR2 YYNGEE. CDR3 coding DNA: TGTGCCAGCAGCGTACGGGGGACTAGCGGAATGACTAGTATCTACTACAATGAGCAGTTCTTC. Translating it yields CASSVRGTSGMTSIYYNEQFF.

This chain connects TRBV5-6 to TRBJ2-3; 9 bases map to TRBD1. CDR1 and CDR2 from the germline V gene are SGHDT and YYEEEE. J was trimmed by 7 bases and V by 2 bases; bases with no gene match: 8. CDR3 length: 15 residues. The CDR3 nucleotides read TGTGCCAGCAGCTTTGGACAGGGGTGGGGAAATACGCAGTATTTT. It specifies CASSFGQGWGNTQYF.

The V gene is TRBV11-2, the J gene TRBJ2-5; weak D call: TRBD2 (6 bases). From germline, CDR1 is SGHAT and CDR2 FQNNGV. The CDR3 consists of 15 residues. Trimming pared 0 bases from V and 3 bases from J, leaving 11 bases between. The CDR3 sequence: CASSLDGRLEETQYF. CDR3 in DNA: TGTGCCAGCAGCTTAGACGGAAGACTAGAAGAGACCCAGTACTTC. The full variable domain, rest sourced from reference TRBV11-2 and TRBJ2-5, is EAGVAQSPRYKIIEKRQSVAFWCNPISGHATLYWYQQILGQGPKLLIQFQNNGVVDDSQLPKDRFSAERLKGVDSTLKIQPAKLEDSAVYLCASSLDGRLEETQYFGPGTRLLVL.

The V gene is TRBV7-2, the J gene TRBJ2-7; no reliable D call. V was shortened by 5 bases and J by 5 bases, with 10 bases between the two germline ends. This CDR3 has 12 residues. Germline V gives CDR1 SGHTA, CDR2 FQGNSA. The CDR3 DNA follows: TGTGCCAGCAGCCCCCGCGCCCACGAGCAGTACTTC. It yields the protein CASSPRAHEQYF.

This chain joins TRBV9 and TRBJ2-3, with TRBD2 matching 8 bases. The CDR3 length is 16 residues. Germline values: CDR1 SGDLS, CDR2 YYNGEE. Trimming at V came to 4 bases and at J to 2 bases, leaving 9 bases not matched to a gene. The CDR3 DNA reads as TGTGCCAGCAGCTCGGTGGCGCGGGGGGACACAGATACGCAGTATTTT. Its protein product is CASSSVARGDTDTQYF.

The gene calls are TRBV5-6 and TRBJ1-3; 10 positions match TRBD1. This CDR3 spans 13 amino acids. Germline V gene sequence: CDR1 SGHDT, CDR2 YYEEEE. With 10 bases clipped from V and 3 bases from J, the junction kept 4 bases outside the gene matches. The CDR3 loop reads CASRDRGGNTIYF. The CDR3 DNA is TGTGCCTCCCGGGACAGGGGTGGAAACACCATATATTTT. The full variable domain, in which reference TRBV5-6 and TRBJ1-3 provide the parts outside the CDR3, is DAGVTQSPTHLIKTRGQQVTLRCSPKSGHDTVSWYQQALGQGPQFIFQYYEEEERQRGNFPDRFSGHQFPNYSSELNVNALLLGDSALYLCASRDRGGNTIYFGEGSWLTVV.

The chain recombines TRBV10-3 with TRBJ1-2, with D maybe TRBD1 (6 bases). Germline CDR1 ENHRY, CDR2 SYGVKD. V gave up 0 bases and J gave up 0 bases, with 11 bases separating them. This CDR3 contains 16 residues. The CDR3 spells CAISESGTHANYGYTF. The CDR3 nucleotides are TGTGCCATCAGTGAGTCTGGGACACACGCTAACTATGGCTACACCTTC.

The rearrangement uses TRBV18 and TRBJ1-1; perhaps TRBD1 as D (6 bases). Per germline, CDR1 KGHSH and CDR2 LQKENI. Trimming removed 0 bases at V and 5 bases at J, with 13 bases between. The CDR3 totals 15 residues. CDR3 protein: CASSPPLQGGTEAFF. DNA of the CDR3: TGTGCCAGCTCACCACCGTTACAGGGAGGAACTGAAGCTTTCTTT.

The chain combines TRBV10-3 with TRBJ2-7, with 13 bases matching TRBD2. V lost 5 bases and J lost 2; bases outside the gene matches: 6. The CDR3 covers 16 residues. Germline loops: CDR1 ENHRY, CDR2 SYGVKD. The CDR3 is CAISRTSGGMPYEQYF. The CDR3 coding sequence is TGTGCCATCAGTCGGACTAGCGGGGGTATGCCCTACGAGCAGTACTTC.

This clone has a handful of counts. This chain connects TRBV9 to TRBJ2-7; D could derive from TRBD1 or TRBD2 (7 bases each). The CDR3 extends over 15 amino acids. V was clipped by 0 bases and J by 5 bases, with 15 bases between them. Germline CDR1 and CDR2: SGDLS and YYNGEE. The CDR3 region has the DNA TGTGCCAGCAGCGTAGGGGGAGGGGGCGGCCACGAGCAGTACTTC. Its protein is CASSVGGGGGHEQYF.

V usage is TRBV25-1 and J usage is TRBJ1-1; D gene uncertain. This CDR3 is 15 amino acids long. Germline V gene data show CDR1 as MGHDK and CDR2 as SYGVNS. The V and J ends lost 5 bases and 0 bases respectively, with 13 bases between them. CDR3 sequence: CASSSQEDLNTEAFF. The CDR3 DNA is TGTGCCAGCAGTTCTCAGGAAGATTTGAACACTGAAGCTTTCTTT.

The chain employs TRBV2 and TRBJ2-5, with D perhaps given as TRBD1 or TRBD2 (5 bases each). Per the germline V gene, CDR1 is SNHLY and CDR2 is FYNNEI. The CDR3 has 14 residues. Trimming cost V 6 bases and J 2 bases, with 13 bases left between them. The CDR3: CASRRDVRQETQYF. The CDR3 DNA is TGTGCCAGCAGACGGGACGTACGACAAGAGACCCAGTACTTC.

The chain combines TRBV28 with TRBJ1-2; TRBD1 agrees at 9 bases. The CDR3 length is 16 residues. With V trimmed by 5 bases and J by 8 bases, 15 bases remained unmatched. Germline V gene sequence: CDR1 MDHEN, CDR2 SYDVKM. The CDR3 bases are TGTGCCAGCAGTATCAAAGGGGGGACAGGGAGTCGAGGCTACACCTTC. Its protein is CASSIKGGTGSRGYTF.

This chain joins TRBV6-1 and TRBJ1-1; no firm D call. There are 11 residues in the CDR3. Germline loops: CDR1 MNHNS, CDR2 SASEGT. Trimming removed 5 bases at V and 1 base at J, with 2 bases between. CDR3 sequence: CASSPNTEAFF. The CDR3 DNA follows: TGTGCCAGCAGTCCGAACACTGAAGCTTTCTTT.

The chain links TRBV6-6 to TRBJ1-5; D possibly corresponds to TRBD1 (5 bases). CDR1 and CDR2 from the germline V gene are MNHNY and SVGAGI (reference sequence). Trimming removed 6 bases at V and 5 bases at J, with 14 bases between. The CDR3 loop spans 14 amino acids. The CDR3 nucleotides are TGTGCCAGCAGCGGTCCAGGGCCCTATCAGCCCCAGCATTTT. It encodes CASSGPGPYQPQHF.

This rearrangement joins TRBV7-9 to TRBJ1-1; D uncertain. Germline V gene data show CDR1 as SEHNR and CDR2 as FQNEAQ (reference sequence). The CDR3 contains 15 residues. Between the trimmed V and J ends, which lost 5 bases and 5 bases, there was a span of 18 bases. The CDR3 region has the DNA TGTGCCAGCAGCCCCGGTGGAACAAGGACGACTGAAGCTTTCTTT. It codes for CASSPGGTRTTEAFF.

The chain is built from TRBV30 and TRBJ1-5; 7 positions match TRBD1. The germline V gene encodes CDR1 GTSNPN and CDR2 SVGIG (reference sequence). The ends lost 1 base at V and 7 bases at J; junction bases unmatched: 7. The CDR3 has 14 amino acids. In DNA form, the CDR3 reads TGTGCCTGGAGTGGTAGACGACAGGGCCAGCCCCAGCATTTT. Its protein is CAWSGRRQGQPQHF. Full variable domain (remainder filled in from reference TRBV30 and TRBJ1-5): SQTIHQWPATLVQPVGSPLSLECTVEGTSNPNLYWYRQAAGRGLQLLFYSVGIGQISSEVPQNLSASRPQDRQFILSSKKLLLSDSGFYLCAWSGRRQGQPQHFGDGTRLSIL.

The rearrangement links TRBV6-5 to TRBJ2-7; 10 nucleotides match TRBD1. From germline, CDR1 is MNHEY and CDR2 SVGAGI. V shed 0 bases and J 5 bases; nucleotides not matched to a gene: 7. CDR3 length: 16 amino acids. The CDR3 region is CASSYSPGQGFHEQYF. The CDR3 bases are TGTGCCAGCAGTTACTCGCCGGGACAGGGGTTCCACGAGCAGTACTTC.

The chain combines TRBV6-5 with TRBJ2-5; D is perhaps TRBD1 (6 bases). Germline loops: CDR1 MNHEY, CDR2 SVGAGI. Trimming took off 5 bases at V and 4 bases at J, with 17 bases between the two ends. The CDR3 runs 15 residues. The CDR3 here is CASSPPLRGIETQYF. In DNA, the CDR3 is TGTGCCAGCAGTCCCCCTCTTAGGGGGATAGAGACCCAGTACTTC.